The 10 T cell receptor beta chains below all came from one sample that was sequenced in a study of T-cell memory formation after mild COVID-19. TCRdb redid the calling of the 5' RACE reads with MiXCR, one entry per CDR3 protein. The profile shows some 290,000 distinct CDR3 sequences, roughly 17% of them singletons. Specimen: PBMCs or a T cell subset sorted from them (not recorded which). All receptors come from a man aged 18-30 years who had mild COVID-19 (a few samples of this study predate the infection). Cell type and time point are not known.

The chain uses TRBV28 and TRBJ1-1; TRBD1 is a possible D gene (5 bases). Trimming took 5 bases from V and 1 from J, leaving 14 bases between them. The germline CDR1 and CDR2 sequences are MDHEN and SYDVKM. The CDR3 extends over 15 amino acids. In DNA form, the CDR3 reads TGTGCCAGCAGTCTTCCGCTGGGGGGGAACACTGAAGCTTTCTTT. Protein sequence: CASSLPLGGNTEAFF. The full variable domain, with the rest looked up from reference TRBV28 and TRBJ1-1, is DVKVTQSSRYLVKRTGEKVFLECVQDMDHENMFWYRQDPGLGLRLIYFSYDVKMKEKGDIPEGYSVSREKKERFSLILESASTNQTSMYLCASSLPLGGNTEAFFGQGTRLTVV.

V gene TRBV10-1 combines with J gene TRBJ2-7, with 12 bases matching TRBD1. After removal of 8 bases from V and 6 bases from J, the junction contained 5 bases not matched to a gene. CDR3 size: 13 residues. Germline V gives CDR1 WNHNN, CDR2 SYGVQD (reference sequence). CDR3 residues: CASGGQGAGEQYF. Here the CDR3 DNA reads TGCGCCAGCGGGGGACAGGGGGCGGGCGAGCAGTACTTC.

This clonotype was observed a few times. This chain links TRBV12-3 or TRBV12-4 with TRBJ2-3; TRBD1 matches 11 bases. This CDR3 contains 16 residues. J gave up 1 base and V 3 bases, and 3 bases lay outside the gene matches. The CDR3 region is CASSFPGQGGTDTQYF. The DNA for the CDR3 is TGTGCCAGCAGTTTTCCGGGACAGGGGGGCACAGATACGCAGTATTTT.

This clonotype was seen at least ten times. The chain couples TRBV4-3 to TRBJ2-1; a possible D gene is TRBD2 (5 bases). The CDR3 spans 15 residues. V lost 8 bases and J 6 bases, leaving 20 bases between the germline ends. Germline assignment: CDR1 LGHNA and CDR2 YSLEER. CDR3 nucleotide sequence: TGCGCCAGCTCAAAAGGATTGGGAGATCCCAATGAGCAGTTCTTC. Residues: CASSKGLGDPNEQFF.

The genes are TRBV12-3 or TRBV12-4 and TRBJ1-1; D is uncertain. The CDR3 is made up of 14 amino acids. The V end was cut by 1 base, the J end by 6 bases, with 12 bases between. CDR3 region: CASSLGGGEAEAFF. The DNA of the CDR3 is TGTGCCAGCAGTTTAGGAGGTGGGGAGGCTGAAGCTTTCTTT.

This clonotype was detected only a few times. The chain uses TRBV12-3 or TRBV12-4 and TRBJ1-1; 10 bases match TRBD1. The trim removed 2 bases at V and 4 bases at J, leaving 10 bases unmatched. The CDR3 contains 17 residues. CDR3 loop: CASSLKTGGSVGTEAFF. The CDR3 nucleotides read TGTGCCAGCAGTTTAAAGACAGGGGGCAGTGTGGGCACTGAAGCTTTCTTT.

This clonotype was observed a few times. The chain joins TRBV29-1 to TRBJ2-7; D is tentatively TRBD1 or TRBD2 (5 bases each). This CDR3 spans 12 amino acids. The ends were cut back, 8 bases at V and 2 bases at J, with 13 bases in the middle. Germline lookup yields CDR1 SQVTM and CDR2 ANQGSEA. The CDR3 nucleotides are TGCAGCATCCGGGACGCTACCTACGAGCAGTACTTC. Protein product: CSIRDATYEQYF.

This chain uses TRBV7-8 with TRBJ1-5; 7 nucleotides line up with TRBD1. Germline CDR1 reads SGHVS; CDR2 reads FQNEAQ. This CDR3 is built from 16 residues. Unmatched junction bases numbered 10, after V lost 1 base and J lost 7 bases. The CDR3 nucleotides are TGTGCCAGCAGCTTAGGAGGGGGCAGGGTCGGACAGCCCCAGCATTTT. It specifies CASSLGGGRVGQPQHF.

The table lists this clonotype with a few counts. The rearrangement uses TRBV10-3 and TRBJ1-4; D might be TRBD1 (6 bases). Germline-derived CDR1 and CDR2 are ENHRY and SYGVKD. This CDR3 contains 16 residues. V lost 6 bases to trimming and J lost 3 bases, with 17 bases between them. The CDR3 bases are TGTGCCATCAGCCAAACTTTACAGGGAGCTAATGAAAAACTGTTTTTT. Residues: CAISQTLQGANEKLFF.

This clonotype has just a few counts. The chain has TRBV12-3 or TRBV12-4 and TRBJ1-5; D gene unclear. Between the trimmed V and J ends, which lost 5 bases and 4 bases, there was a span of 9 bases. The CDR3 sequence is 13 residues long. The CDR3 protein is CASSQQENQPQHF. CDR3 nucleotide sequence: TGTGCCAGCAGTCAGCAGGAAAATCAGCCCCAGCATTTT.